These T cell receptor beta chains were read from a single sample in a study of blood T cell repertoires in COVID-19. Method: immunoSEQ multiplex PCR; TCRdb's copy keeps in-frame clones and lacks some. The sample has some 100,000 clones, approximately 91% seen once. Source material: peripheral blood. The source is a man in his sixties with acute or convalescent COVID-19. Both conserved end residues are part of each CDR3. Fields, in order: clone size, J gene, CDR3 length, D gene, V gene, CDR3 DNA, CDR3 protein. D genes are given only for firm matches. Not every row has a clone size; where given, it reads once, few, many or a size class.

size: NA
J: TRBJ1-5
length: 16
D: TRBD1
V: TRBV6-2/TRBV6-3
DNA: TGTGCCAGCAGCCCTCGACAGGGGTCCGGCAATCAGCCCCAGCATTTT
CDR3: CASSPRQGSGNQPQHF

size: NA
J: TRBJ2-2
length: 16
D: NA
V: TRBV10-2
DNA: TGCGCCAGCCTCCTATGGGACATCTCGAACACCGGGGAGCTGTTTTTT
CDR3: CASLLWDISNTGELFF

size: NA
J: TRBJ2-7
length: 12
D: NA
V: TRBV28
DNA: TGTGCCAGCAGTTTTGTAGGGGGCGAGCAGTACTTC
CDR3: CASSFVGGEQYF

size: NA
J: TRBJ1-1
length: 15
D: NA
V: TRBV3-1/TRBV3-2
DNA: TGTGCCAGCAGCCCCCAGGAGGTTATGAACACTGAAGCTTTCTTT
CDR3: CASSPQEVMNTEAFF

size: NA
J: TRBJ1-1
length: 14
D: NA
V: TRBV5-4
DNA: TGTGCCAGCACCCACGGGGGTAGGGATACTGAAGCTTTCTTT
CDR3: CASTHGGRDTEAFF

size: NA
J: TRBJ2-1
length: 11
D: NA
V: TRBV18
DNA: TGTGCCAGCTCACCCAACAATGAGCAGTTCTTC
CDR3: CASSPNNEQFF

size: NA
J: TRBJ2-1
length: 17
D: TRBD2
V: TRBV14
DNA: TGTGCCAGCAGCCGATCTCTTAGCGGGAGCTCCTACAATGAGCAGTTCTTC
CDR3: CASSRSLSGSSYNEQFF

size: NA
J: TRBJ2-2
length: 17
D: NA
V: TRBV21-1
DNA: TGTGCCAGCAGCCCACAAAGGTTCGGGGAGAACACCGGGGAGCTGTTTTTT
CDR3: CASSPQRFGENTGELFF

size: NA
J: TRBJ2-2
length: 16
D: TRBD2
V: TRBV7-9
DNA: TGTGCCAGCAGCTTACTTGGCGGGAGTGACACCGGGGAGCTGTTTTTT
CDR3: CASSLLGGSDTGELFF

size: NA
J: TRBJ1-2
length: 15
D: NA
V: TRBV11-2
DNA: TGTGCCAGCAGCTCCCTTTTAGGGGTAAGCGATGGCTACACCTTC
CDR3: CASSSLLGVSDGYTF

size: NA
J: TRBJ2-1
length: 17
D: NA
V: TRBV7-9
DNA: TGTGCCAGCAGCCCTAGTCGGCTAGCAGAATCCTACAATGAGCAGTTCTTC
CDR3: CASSPSRLAESYNEQFF

size: NA
J: TRBJ2-2
length: 15
D: NA
V: TRBV2
DNA: TGTGCCAGCAGAAAGGAAGGAGCGAACACCGGGGAGCTGTTTTTT
CDR3: CASRKEGANTGELFF

size: NA
J: TRBJ1-4
length: 17
D: NA
V: TRBV6-1
DNA: TGTGCCAGCAGTGAAAGGAGTTTCGGATCGAGAGATGAAAAACTGTTTTTT
CDR3: CASSERSFGSRDEKLFF

size: NA
J: TRBJ1-5
length: 17
D: TRBD1
V: TRBV5-3
DNA: TGTGCCACCCGACCGGGACAGGGTCCTTATAGCAATCAGCCCCAGCATTTT
CDR3: CATRPGQGPYSNQPQHF

size: few
J: TRBJ2-2
length: 13
D: NA
V: TRBV7-8
DNA: TGTGCCAGCAGCTCGCGGGGAACCGGGGAGCTGTTTTTT
CDR3: CASSSRGTGELFF

size: NA
J: TRBJ1-4
length: 14
D: NA
V: TRBV30
DNA: TGTGCCTGGAGTGGTCGCGGTCTGGGTGAAAAACTGTTTTTT
CDR3: CAWSGRGLGEKLFF

size: NA
J: TRBJ1-4
length: 14
D: TRBD1
V: TRBV5-4
DNA: TGTGCCAGCAGCACCGACAGGGCGAGTGAAAAACTGTTTTTT
CDR3: CASSTDRASEKLFF

size: NA
J: TRBJ2-5
length: 14
D: NA
V: TRBV3-1/TRBV3-2
DNA: TGTGCCAGCAGCCTTAAACGGGGCCAAGAGACCCAGTACTTC
CDR3: CASSLKRGQETQYF

size: NA
J: TRBJ1-2
length: 14
D: NA
V: TRBV7-9
DNA: TGTGCCAGCAGCTTCGCGGGGGGGCAGGGAGGCTACACCTTC
CDR3: CASSFAGGQGGYTF

size: NA
J: TRBJ1-4
length: 14
D: TRBD1
V: TRBV30
DNA: TGTGCCTGGGGGGGGGACAGGGAAGGAGAAAAACTGTTTTTT
CDR3: CAWGGDREGEKLFF

size: NA
J: TRBJ1-2
length: 14
D: NA
V: TRBV30
DNA: TGTGCCTGGAGTGTATTGGGCAGGAACTATGGCTACACCTTC
CDR3: CAWSVLGRNYGYTF

size: NA
J: TRBJ1-1
length: 14
D: NA
V: TRBV30
DNA: TGTGCCTGGAGTGTACCCGCGGGTTACACTGAAGCTTTCTTT
CDR3: CAWSVPAGYTEAFF

size: NA
J: TRBJ2-5
length: 12
D: NA
V: TRBV29-1
DNA: TGCAGCGTTGAAGAGGCGAGGGAGACCCAGTACTTC
CDR3: CSVEEARETQYF

size: NA
J: TRBJ2-2
length: 15
D: NA
V: TRBV7-8
DNA: TGTGCCAGCCGCCCGAGGGGAGGGGGTATCGGGGAGCTGTTTTTT
CDR3: CASRPRGGGIGELFF

size: NA
J: TRBJ2-3
length: 17
D: NA
V: TRBV9
DNA: TGTGCCAGCAGCCCCCAACCGGTAGAAGGAGTGTCAGATACGCAGTATTTT
CDR3: CASSPQPVEGVSDTQYF

size: once
J: TRBJ2-1
length: 14
D: TRBD1
V: TRBV6-5
DNA: TGTGCCAGCAGTAGCCCGGGACAGGCAAATGAGCAGTTCTTC
CDR3: CASSSPGQANEQFF

size: NA
J: TRBJ1-2
length: 13
D: NA
V: TRBV28
DNA: TGTGCCAGCTATTACAGGGCAACCTATGGCTACACCTTC
CDR3: CASYYRATYGYTF

size: few
J: TRBJ1-2
length: 12
D: TRBD1
V: TRBV29-1
DNA: TGCAGCGCTGGACAGGGCAACTATGGCTACACCTTC
CDR3: CSAGQGNYGYTF

size: NA
J: TRBJ1-3
length: 16
D: NA
V: TRBV3-1/TRBV3-2
DNA: TGTGCCAGCAGCCAAGGCGATAGAGCTAAAGGAAACACCATATATTTT
CDR3: CASSQGDRAKGNTIYF

size: NA
J: TRBJ1-5
length: 16
D: TRBD1
V: TRBV19
DNA: TGTGCCAGTAGTGTCAGGGGGACAGGGAATGTTCAGCCCCAGCATTTT
CDR3: CASSVRGTGNVQPQHF

size: NA
J: TRBJ1-2
length: 13
D: NA
V: TRBV6-5
DNA: TGTGCCAGCAGTTACCAAGACAGTTATGGCTACACCTTC
CDR3: CASSYQDSYGYTF

size: NA
J: TRBJ1-1
length: 13
D: NA
V: TRBV10-1
DNA: TGCGCCAGCAGGGTGGGCAAGAACACTGAAGCTTTCTTT
CDR3: CASRVGKNTEAFF

size: NA
J: TRBJ2-1
length: 15
D: NA
V: TRBV13
DNA: TGTGCCAGCAGCTTAGGGCCTGACTCATCCCGTGGGCAGTTCTTC
CDR3: CASSLGPDSSRGQFF

size: NA
J: TRBJ1-1
length: 14
D: NA
V: TRBV3-1/TRBV3-2
DNA: TGTGCCAGCAGCCATAGTCGGGTGAACACTGAAGCTTTCTTT
CDR3: CASSHSRVNTEAFF

size: NA
J: TRBJ1-6
length: 15
D: TRBD1
V: TRBV5-1
DNA: TGCGCCAGCAGCCCCACAGGGGGCTTAGATTCACCCCTCCACTTT
CDR3: CASSPTGGLDSPLHF

size: NA
J: TRBJ2-1
length: 17
D: NA
V: TRBV11-3
DNA: TGTGCCAGCAGCTTAGATGGAGGGGACCTACATGACAATGAGCAGTTCTTC
CDR3: CASSLDGGDLHDNEQFF

size: NA
J: TRBJ1-4
length: 11
D: NA
V: TRBV30
DNA: TGTGCCTGGAGTCGGGGTGAAAAACTGTTTTTT
CDR3: CAWSRGEKLFF

size: NA
J: TRBJ2-1
length: 13
D: NA
V: TRBV11-3
DNA: TGTGCCAGCAGCGCGGGACGGCACAATGAGCAGTTCTTC
CDR3: CASSAGRHNEQFF

size: NA
J: TRBJ2-2
length: 16
D: TRBD2
V: TRBV14
DNA: TGTGCCAGCAGCCCGGGGGCTAGCGGGAGAATCGGGGAGCTGTTTTTT
CDR3: CASSPGASGRIGELFF

size: NA
J: TRBJ2-2
length: 15
D: NA
V: TRBV30
DNA: TGTGCCTGGACATTGGGCAGAGTGAACACCGGGGAGCTGTTTTTT
CDR3: CAWTLGRVNTGELFF

size: once
J: TRBJ2-1
length: 13
D: NA
V: TRBV5-5
DNA: TGTGCCAGCAGCCCTGGTCCCCGGGGTGAGCAGTTCTTC
CDR3: CASSPGPRGEQFF

size: NA
J: TRBJ1-2
length: 13
D: TRBD1
V: TRBV29-1
DNA: TGCAGCGTCCTCGACAGGGCGGGCTATGGCTACACCTTC
CDR3: CSVLDRAGYGYTF

size: NA
J: TRBJ1-5
length: 14
D: NA
V: TRBV16
DNA: TGTGCCAGCAGCGGGGCCGTTAGCAATCAGCCCCAGCATTTT
CDR3: CASSGAVSNQPQHF

size: once
J: TRBJ1-1
length: 18
D: TRBD1
V: TRBV9
DNA: TGTGCCAGCAGCGTAGAGGTACTGGGACAGGGGGTGTCCACTGAAGCTTTCTTT
CDR3: CASSVEVLGQGVSTEAFF

size: NA
J: TRBJ2-7
length: 18
D: TRBD1
V: TRBV6-2/TRBV6-3
DNA: TGTGCCAGCAGTTACTCACCACCTCCGGGACAGACCTCCTACGAGCAGTACTTC
CDR3: CASSYSPPPGQTSYEQYF

size: NA
J: TRBJ1-1
length: 19
D: NA
V: TRBV11-3
DNA: TGTGCCAGCTCCCTTCCACGGGTGGGTCATAGGCCTGTGAACACTGAAGCTTTCTTT
CDR3: CASSLPRVGHRPVNTEAFF

size: NA
J: TRBJ2-3
length: 13
D: NA
V: TRBV7-9
DNA: TGTGCCAGCAGCTTAGCATACACAGATACGCAGTATTTT
CDR3: CASSLAYTDTQYF

size: NA
J: TRBJ1-2
length: 15
D: TRBD1
V: TRBV19
DNA: TGTGCCAGTAGTGGATCCGGGACAGGCCACTATGGCTACACCTTC
CDR3: CASSGSGTGHYGYTF

size: once
J: TRBJ1-5
length: 18
D: TRBD1
V: TRBV28
DNA: TGTGCCAGCAGCCGAGGGACAGGGAAGGTCTTATGGAATCAGCCCCAGCATTTT
CDR3: CASSRGTGKVLWNQPQHF

size: NA
J: TRBJ2-3
length: 16
D: TRBD2
V: TRBV19
DNA: TGTGCCAGTAGTATAGGGCTAGCGGGATTCACAGATACGCAGTATTTT
CDR3: CASSIGLAGFTDTQYF

size: NA
J: TRBJ1-2
length: 14
D: NA
V: TRBV19
DNA: TGTGCCAGTAGTATCGGGGGGTCTGACTATGGCTACACCTTC
CDR3: CASSIGGSDYGYTF

size: NA
J: TRBJ1-1
length: 19
D: TRBD1
V: TRBV5-1
DNA: TGCGCCAGCAGCAAGGAAACCGGGACAGGGGTTCTTTCGAGTACTGAAGCTTTCTTT
CDR3: CASSKETGTGVLSSTEAFF

size: NA
J: TRBJ2-1
length: 15
D: TRBD2
V: TRBV7-2
DNA: TGTGCCAGCAGCTCAGGACTAGCAGGGAGCAATGAGCAGTTCTTC
CDR3: CASSSGLAGSNEQFF

size: once
J: TRBJ2-1
length: 15
D: NA
V: TRBV29-1
DNA: TGCAGCGTTGCGAATCTCCGGACTACGTACAATGAGCAGTTCTTC
CDR3: CSVANLRTTYNEQFF

size: NA
J: TRBJ1-4
length: 16
D: NA
V: TRBV3-1/TRBV3-2
DNA: TGTGCCAGCAGCCAATTCCTCCCTTCAACTAATGAAAAACTGTTTTTT
CDR3: CASSQFLPSTNEKLFF